A single sample gave rise to the 3 T cell receptor beta chains below, sequenced in a study of blood T cells in healthy people across ages. A second PCR of 7 to 11 cycles used a sample-barcoded 5' primer and a J-beta primer mix. Using its own MiXCR run on the 5' RACE reads, TCRdb lists one record per CDR3 protein. The sample contains some 780,000 distinct CDR3 sequences, about 56% of which appear only once. Specimen: blood. All receptors derive from a man aged 35 to 55 in good health.

This clonotype was detected once. This chain uses TRBV30 with TRBJ2-7; 12 bases agree with TRBD2. With 1 base clipped from V and 7 bases from J, the junction kept 11 bases outside the gene matches. There are 16 residues in the CDR3. From germline, CDR1 is GTSNPN and CDR2 SVGIG (reference sequence). The CDR3 here is CAWSALRTSGVGEQYF. For the CDR3, the DNA is TGTGCCTGGAGTGCTCTACGGACTAGCGGGGTGGGGGAGCAGTACTTC.

The chain uses TRBV15 and TRBJ2-7, with 7 positions matching TRBD2. This CDR3 is built from 15 residues. V trimming: 7 bases; J trimming: 0 bases; junction bases outside the gene matches: 9. Per germline, CDR1 LNHNV and CDR2 YYDKDF (reference sequence). The CDR3 spells CATTRERGLSYEQYF. CDR3 coding DNA: TGTGCCACCACCCGAGAGCGGGGTCTCTCCTACGAGCAGTACTTC.

J is TRBJ2-1 and V is TRBV11-1, with D hard to call. TRBJ2-7 matches the DNA end more closely, so the J call is doubtful. This CDR3 spans 14 amino acids. Looked up from germline, CDR1 is SGHAT and CDR2 is FQDESV (reference sequence). CDR3 in amino acids: CASSGLASYYEQYF. For the CDR3, the DNA is TGTGCCAGCAGCGGTTTGGCCTCCTACTACGAGCAGTACTTC.